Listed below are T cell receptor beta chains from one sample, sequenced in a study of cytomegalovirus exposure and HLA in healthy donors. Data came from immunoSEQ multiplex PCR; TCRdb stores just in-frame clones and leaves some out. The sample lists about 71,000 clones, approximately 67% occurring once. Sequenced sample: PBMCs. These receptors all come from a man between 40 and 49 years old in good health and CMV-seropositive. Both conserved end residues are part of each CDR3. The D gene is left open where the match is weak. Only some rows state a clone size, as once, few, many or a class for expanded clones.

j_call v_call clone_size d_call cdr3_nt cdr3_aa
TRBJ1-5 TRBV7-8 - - TGTGCCAGCAGCTTAGGGCTCTCAACGAGCAATCAGCCCCAGCATTTT CASSLGLSTSNQPQHF
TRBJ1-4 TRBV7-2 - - TGTGCCAGCAGCGCAGGGGTTAATGAAAAACTGTTTTTT CASSAGVNEKLFF
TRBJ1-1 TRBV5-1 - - TGCGCCAGCAGCTTGTGGCAGCGGGACACTGAAGCTTTCTTT CASSLWQRDTEAFF
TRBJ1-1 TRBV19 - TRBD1 TGTGCCAGTAGTATACCCACAGGGGGCTTGGACACTGAAGCTTTCTTT CASSIPTGGLDTEAFF
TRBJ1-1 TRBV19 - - TGTGCCAGTAGTATCCCTTCCACAGGGAAGAACACTGAAGCTTTCTTT CASSIPSTGKNTEAFF
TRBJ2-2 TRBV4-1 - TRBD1 TGCGCCAGCAGCCCGGACGCCCAGGGGGCCGCGAACACCGGGGAGCTGTTTTTT CASSPDAQGAANTGELFF
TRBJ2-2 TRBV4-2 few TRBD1 TGTGCCAGCAGCCAGGAGATGACAGGGGCGGCCGGGGAGCTGTTTTTT CASSQEMTGAAGELFF
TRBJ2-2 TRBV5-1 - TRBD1 TGCGCCAGCAGCTCCCCCCGACAGGGTGAGGCTCTCACCCACACCGGGGAGCTGTTTTTT CASSSPRQGEALTHTGELFF
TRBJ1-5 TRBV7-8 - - TGTGCCAGCAGCTTAGCACAGGTTGGGAGCAATCAGCCCCAGCATTTT CASSLAQVGSNQPQHF
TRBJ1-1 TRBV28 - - TGTGCCAGCAGTTCTCCCCTAGGGGCCACTATAGTTTTCTTT CASSSPLGATIVFF
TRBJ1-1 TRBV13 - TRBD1 TGTGCCAGCAGCCCACAGGGGGTTTTGAACACTGAAGCTTTCTTT CASSPQGVLNTEAFF
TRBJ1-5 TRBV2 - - TGTGCCAGCAGTCCCGACTATAGCAATCAGCCCCAGCATTTT CASSPDYSNQPQHF
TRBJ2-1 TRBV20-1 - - TGCAGTGCCGCCTCACAGGAGCAGTTCTTC CSAASQEQFF
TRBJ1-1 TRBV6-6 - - TGTGCCAGCAACCCGGGTGAGGGTATAATGAACACTGAAGCTTTCTTT CASNPGEGIMNTEAFF
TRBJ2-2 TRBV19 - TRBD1 TGTGCCAGTAGTCCCGGCAGGGGGACAGGGGGCTCCGGGGAGCTGTTTTTT CASSPGRGTGGSGELFF
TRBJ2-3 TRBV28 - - TGTGCCAGCAGTCTACTTTTGGATACGCAGTATTTT CASSLLLDTQYF
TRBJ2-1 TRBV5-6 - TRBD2 TGTGCCAGCAGCCCGGGACTAGCGGGAGTATCTGAGCAGTTCTTC CASSPGLAGVSEQFF
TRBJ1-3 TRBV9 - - TGTGCCAGCGGACCGGAGGACACCATATATTTT CASGPEDTIYF
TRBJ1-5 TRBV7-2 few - TGTGCCAGCAGCGGGGTCCCGGACAGATATAGCAATCAGCCCCAGCATTTT CASSGVPDRYSNQPQHF
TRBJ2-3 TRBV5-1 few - TGCGCCAGCAGCTTGGATAGCCCCCCAGATACGCAGTATTTT CASSLDSPPDTQYF
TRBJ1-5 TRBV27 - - TGTGTCACCGGGCCCCTCCAGGGGCACAATCAGCCCCAGCATTTT CVTGPLQGHNQPQHF
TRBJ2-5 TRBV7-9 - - TGTTCCAGCAGCTTCCTCCAAGAGACCCAGTACTTC CSSSFLQETQYF
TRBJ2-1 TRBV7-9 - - TGTGCCAGCAGCCTCAGGGCACCATCCTACAATGAGCAGTTCTTC CASSLRAPSYNEQFF
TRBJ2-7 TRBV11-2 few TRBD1 TGTGCCAGCAGCTTAAGACAGGAGACAGGGGGCTACGAGCAGTACTTC CASSLRQETGGYEQYF
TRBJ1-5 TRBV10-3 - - TGTGCCATCTCTCCAGGGGGCAATCAGCCCCAGCATTTT CAISPGGNQPQHF
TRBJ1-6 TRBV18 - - TGTGCCAGCTCACCAACCCCAGGGCCAAATTCACCCCTCCACTTT CASSPTPGPNSPLHF
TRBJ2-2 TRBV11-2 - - TGTGCCAGCAGTCAGGCTCCAGTAGGGGAGCTGTTTTTT CASSQAPVGELFF
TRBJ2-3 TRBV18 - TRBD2 TGTGCCAGCTCACCATTCTCCACTAGCGGGTCTACCACAGATACGCAGTATTTT CASSPFSTSGSTTDTQYF
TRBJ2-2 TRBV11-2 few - TGTGCCAGCAGCTTAGAAAGATCGGACACCGGGGAGCTGTTTTTT CASSLERSDTGELFF
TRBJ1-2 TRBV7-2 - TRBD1 TGTGCCAGCAGCACTGGACAGGGGGGCTATGGCTACACCTTC CASSTGQGGYGYTF
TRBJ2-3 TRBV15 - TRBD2 TGTGCCACCAGCAGTCGGCCGGGACTAGCGGGATTTACGCAGTATTTT CATSSRPGLAGFTQYF
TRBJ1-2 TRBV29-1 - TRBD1 TGCAGCGTTGAACCCAGGGGGACCTATGGCTACACCTTC CSVEPRGTYGYTF
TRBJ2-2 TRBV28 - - TGTGCCAGCAGCGGGAGACTGTCCGGGGAGCTGTTTTTT CASSGRLSGELFF
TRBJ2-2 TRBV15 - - TGTGCCACCAACAGGGGGGGCACCGGGGAGCTGTTTTTT CATNRGGTGELFF
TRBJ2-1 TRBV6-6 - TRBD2 TGTGCCAGCAGTCCCGGGACTATTCAAGTGATCTTC CASSPGTIQVIF
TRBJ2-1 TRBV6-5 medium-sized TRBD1 TGTGCCAGCAGTGACCGGGACAGGGATCAGTTCTTC CASSDRDRDQFF
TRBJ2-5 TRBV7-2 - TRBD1 TGTGCCAGCAGCTTAAACAGGGGACAAGAGACCCAGTACTTC CASSLNRGQETQYF
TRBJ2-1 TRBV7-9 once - TGTGCCAGCAGCAGAACGACCCCGCGTGAGGCCTTTGAGCAGTTCTTC CASSRTTPREAFEQFF
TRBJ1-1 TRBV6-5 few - TGTGCCAGCAGCACACAGGGTTTCACTGAAGCTTTCTTT CASSTQGFTEAFF
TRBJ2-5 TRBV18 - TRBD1 TGTGCCAGCTCACCACCCACAGGGGGGGAGACCCAGTACTTC CASSPPTGGETQYF
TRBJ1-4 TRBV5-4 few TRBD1 TGTGCCAGCAGCCTTCAGGGGGCAGTCGAAAAACTGTTTTTT CASSLQGAVEKLFF
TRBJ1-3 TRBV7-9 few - TGTGCCAGCAGCGCAGGGGCTGGGTCTGGAAACACCATATATTTT CASSAGAGSGNTIYF
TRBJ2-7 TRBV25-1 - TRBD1 TGTGCCAGCAGCCCGCGGGACAGGCAAACCTACGAGCAGTACTTC CASSPRDRQTYEQYF
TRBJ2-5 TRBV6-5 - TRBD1 TGTGCCAGCAGTAGGGGGACAGGGCAAGAGACCCAGTACTTC CASSRGTGQETQYF
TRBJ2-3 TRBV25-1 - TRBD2 TGTGCCAGCAGTGAATTTGGGACTAGCGGAGCCCCAGATACGCAGTATTTT CASSEFGTSGAPDTQYF
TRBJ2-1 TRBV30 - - TGTGCCTGGGCCCAGACTCCGAGCTCCTACAATGAGCAGTTCTTC CAWAQTPSSYNEQFF
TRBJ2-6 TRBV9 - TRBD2 TGTGCCAGCAGCGTAGCCGGGACTAGCGGGAGGGGATCTGGGGCCAACGTCCTGACTTTC CASSVAGTSGRGSGANVLTF
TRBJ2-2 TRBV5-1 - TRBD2 TGCGCCAGCAGCTTGGATCCCACCAGCGGGGGGGTGGCCGGGGAGCTGTTTTTT CASSLDPTSGGVAGELFF
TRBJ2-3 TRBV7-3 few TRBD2 TGTGCCAGCAGCTCCCTAGCGGGAGGGGGCACAGATACGCAGTATTTT CASSSLAGGGTDTQYF
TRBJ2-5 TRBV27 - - TGTGCCAGCAGTTTATACGGGGCAGGGGAGGAGACCCAGTACTTC CASSLYGAGEETQYF
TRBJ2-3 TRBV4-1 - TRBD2 TGCGCCAGCAGCCAACCGGGACACCGGACTAGCGGGACCACAGATACGCAGTATTTT CASSQPGHRTSGTTDTQYF
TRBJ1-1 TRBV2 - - TGTGCCAGCCTCGGAGGGGCCCAAAACACTGAAGCTTTCTTT CASLGGAQNTEAFF
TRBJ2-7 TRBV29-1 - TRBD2 TGCAGCGTTGACTCGGGGGGGTACGAGCAGTACTTC CSVDSGGYEQYF
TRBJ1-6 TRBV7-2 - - TGTGCCAGCAGCCTTAGCTCCTATAATTCACCCCTCCACTTT CASSLSSYNSPLHF
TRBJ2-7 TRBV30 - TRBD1 TGTGCCTGGAGTGGGGACAGATCCTACGAGCAGTACTTC CAWSGDRSYEQYF